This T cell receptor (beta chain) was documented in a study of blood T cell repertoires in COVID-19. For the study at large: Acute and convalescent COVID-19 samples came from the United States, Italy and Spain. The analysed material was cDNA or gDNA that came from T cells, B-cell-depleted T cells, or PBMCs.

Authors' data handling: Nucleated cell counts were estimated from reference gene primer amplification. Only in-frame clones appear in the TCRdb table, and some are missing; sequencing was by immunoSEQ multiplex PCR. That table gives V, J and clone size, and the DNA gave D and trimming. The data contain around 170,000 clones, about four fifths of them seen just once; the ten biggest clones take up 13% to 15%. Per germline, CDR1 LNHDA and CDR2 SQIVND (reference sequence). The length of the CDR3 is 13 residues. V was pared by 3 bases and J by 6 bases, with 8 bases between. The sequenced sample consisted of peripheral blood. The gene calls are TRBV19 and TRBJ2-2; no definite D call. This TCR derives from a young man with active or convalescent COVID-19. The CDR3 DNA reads TGTGCCAGTAGTATGTATGGCCCCGGGGAGCTGTTTTTT. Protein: CASSMYGPGELFF.